This T cell receptor beta chain was sequenced for a study of T cell clones after liver transplantation. The wider study: Third-party-reactive TCRbeta sequences from pre-transplant mixed lymphocyte reactions served as antigen-independent comparators. Three of the eight recipients were HCV-positive; the rest had non-autoimmune, non-viral transplant indications. Findings and caveats of the study: Donor-reactive sequences fell more than third party-reactive ones, suggesting partial deletion.

Here immunoSEQ multiplex PCR was the method, and the copy in TCRdb shows in-frame clones only, minus some. This sample has tens of thousands of clones, with 80% to 95% found just once. The CDR3 length is 14 residues. CDR1 and CDR2 from the germline V gene are SGHRS and YFSETQ. V shed 4 bases and J shed 3 bases, with 13 bases lying between them. Remarks on this clone: Its specificity is not known.

The sequence was obtained from a human patient who received a liver transplant. The graft donor may be the source of some T cells. Sequences were derived from CD4+ T cells from blood, sampled around 27 months after liver transplant. The chain joins TRBV5-1 to TRBJ1-2; D might be TRBD1 (5 bases). CDR3 nucleotide sequence: TGCGCCAGCAGCACAACGGGGGAATACTATGGCTACACCTTC. Its protein product is CASSTTGEYYGYTF.